This T cell receptor (beta chain) was sequenced during a study of cytomegalovirus exposure and HLA in healthy donors. CDR3 length: 16 amino acids. Germline V CDR1 and CDR2: SEHNR, FQNEAQ (reference sequence). Of note for this clone: Its antigen remains unidentified. One junction end does not reproduce the germline sequence, and a read error may be involved.

Study-wide points: In a later analysis, TCR beta V- and J-gene trimming was associated with a missense DCLRE1C variant. Generally TCR sequences proved uncommon, though certain public TCRs appeared in numerous donors. In an earlier analysis, about 87% or about 30%: the productive usage of most TCR beta V segments. Cytomegalovirus-associated TCR beta chains were listed, numbering approximately 150.

Use of 60 Vbeta and 13 Jbeta primers characterized the PCR. This table comes from immunoSEQ multiplex PCR, and its TCRdb copy is limited to in-frame clones, with some not included. There are roughly 150,000 clones in the sample; 80% occur only once, and roughly 14% lies in the top ten. The TCR originated in a woman aged 40 to 50 in good health and CMV-seronegative. The sample comprised PBMCs. This rearrangement joins TRBV7-9 to TRBJ2-5; 10 nucleotides line up with TRBD2. Here the CDR3 reads CSSSSDGLAVQETQYF. As DNA, the CDR3 is TGTTCCAGCAGCTCAGACGGACTAGCGGTCCAAGAGACCCAGTACTTC.